Each of the 22 T cell receptor beta chains below was sequenced from the same sample in a study of human versus mouse CDR3 diversity and MHC coevolution. Repertoires were generated with immunoSEQ multiplex PCR, while TCRdb's copy carries only in-frame clones and drops some. This sample has 80,000 or so clones, with just under 95% found just once. The material sequenced was naive CD4+ T cells from blood. Subset of the sample: CD45RO-negative CD62L-positive naive CD4 T cells. These receptors came from a person aged 30-70 years in good health.

The chain is built from TRBV20-1 and TRBJ2-1; D gene unclear. This CDR3 region has 11 residues. Looked up from germline, CDR1 is DFQATT and CDR2 is SNEGSKA (reference sequence). Trimming stripped 6 bases from V and 4 bases from J, with 7 bases between. In nucleotides, the CDR3 is TGCAGTGCCCCGAGTTACAATGAGCAGTTCTTC. It is translated as CSAPSYNEQFF.

CDR3 residues: CASSPRGPRDEQFF. Written as DNA, the CDR3 is TGTGCCAGCTCACCCAGGGGACCCCGGGATGAGCAGTTCTTC. The gene calls are TRBV18 and TRBJ2-1, with D tentatively TRBD1 (6 bases). This CDR3 has 14 amino acids. Germline V gives CDR1 KGHSH, CDR2 LQKENI. The V gene lost 3 bases and the J gene lost 8 bases, with 14 bases spanning the gap.

The table lists this clone with a count of one. This rearrangement joins TRBV7-3 to TRBJ1-1; no clear D. V shed 2 bases and J shed 5 bases, with 15 bases lying between them. This CDR3 has 15 amino acids. From germline, CDR1 is SGHTA and CDR2 FQGTGA. This CDR3 is CASSLFVFSGTEAFF. The CDR3 DNA reads as TGTGCCAGCAGCTTATTTGTTTTTTCGGGGACTGAAGCTTTCTTT.

The CDR3 sequence: CATSRERSEAFF. For the CDR3, the DNA is TGTGCCACCAGCAGAGAGAGGTCTGAAGCTTTCTTT. This chain connects TRBV15 to TRBJ1-1; no reliable D call. The CDR3 consists of 12 residues. CDR1 and CDR2 (germline): LNHNV, YYDKDF (reference sequence). With 0 bases removed from V and 6 bases from J, the gap between germline ends came to 5 bases.

The CDR3 reads CASTRREGSDTQYF. The CDR3 DNA sequence: TGTGCCAGCACGCGCAGGGAGGGATCAGATACGCAGTATTTT. The chain employs TRBV5-4 and TRBJ2-3; 7 bases match TRBD2. This CDR3 comprises 14 residues. CDR1 is SGHNT, CDR2 YYREEE, per germline (reference sequence). V gave up 6 bases and J gave up 4 bases; unmatched junction bases: 8. Full variable domain (missing parts from reference TRBV5-4 and TRBJ2-3): ETGVTQSPTHLIKTRGQQVTLRCSSQSGHNTVSWYQQALGQGPQFIFQYYREEENGRGNFPPRFSGLQFPNYSSELNVNALELDDSALYLCASTRREGSDTQYFGPGTRLTVL.

This clone was seen a single time. V gene TRBV19 combines with J gene TRBJ1-1, with D maybe TRBD1 (6 bases). CDR1 LNHDA and CDR2 SQIVND come from the germline V gene (reference sequence). This CDR3 is 13 amino acids long. V was shortened by 7 bases and J by 2 bases, with 11 bases between the two germline ends. The CDR3: CASTQDSNTEAFF. The CDR3 DNA is TGTGCCAGTACCCAGGACAGTAACACTGAAGCTTTCTTT.

The V gene is TRBV11-2, the J gene TRBJ1-5; D is uncertain. Germline V gene lookup returns CDR1 SGHAT and CDR2 FQNNGV. Trimming took off 3 bases at V and 5 bases at J, with 8 bases between the two ends. The CDR3 consists of 13 residues. CDR3: CASSLDGDQPQHF. CDR3 bases: TGTGCCAGCAGCTTGGACGGGGATCAGCCCCAGCATTTT.

The chain uses TRBV6-1 and TRBJ2-7, with 11 positions matching TRBD2. CDR1 MNHNS and CDR2 SASEGT come from the germline V gene. V lost 6 bases to trimming and J lost 5 bases; unmatched junction nucleotides: 6. The CDR3 loop spans 14 amino acids. This CDR3 is CASRLAGGGHEQYF. CDR3 bases: TGTGCCAGCAGGCTAGCGGGAGGCGGCCACGAGCAGTACTTC.

The V call is TRBV7-3, the J call TRBJ2-5; 8 bases are a match to TRBD1. Germline assignment: CDR1 SGHTA and CDR2 FQGTGA. The CDR3 length is 15 residues. Trimming at V came to 5 bases and at J to 2 bases, leaving 7 bases not matched to a gene. The CDR3 is CASSADRGQQETQYF. DNA of the CDR3: TGTGCCAGCAGCGCTGACAGGGGACAACAAGAGACCCAGTACTTC.

V is TRBV4-3 and J is TRBJ2-2, with D unresolved. This CDR3 is built from 14 residues. Germline V CDR1 and CDR2: LGHNA, YSLEER. The V end was cut by 1 base, the J end by 2 bases, with 5 bases between. The CDR3 protein is CASSQVINTGELFF. The CDR3 DNA sequence: TGCGCCAGCAGCCAAGTCATCAACACCGGGGAGCTGTTTTTT.

V is TRBV6-5 and J is TRBJ2-7, with D possibly TRBD2 on 6 matching bases. Trimming took 4 bases from V and 2 from J, leaving 18 bases between them. This CDR3 has 16 residues. Germline V gives CDR1 MNHEY, CDR2 SVGAGI. CDR3 in DNA: TGTGCCAGCAGTTCGGGTAGTAGCGGATTAACCTACGAGCAGTACTTC. It is translated as CASSSGSSGLTYEQYF.

The chain recombines TRBV14 with TRBJ2-1; no firm D call. From germline, CDR1 is SGHDN and CDR2 FVKESK. The CDR3 runs 15 residues. Trimming stripped 4 bases from V and 5 bases from J, with 15 bases between. CDR3: CASSPIQGGNNEQFF. In DNA, the CDR3 is TGTGCCAGCAGCCCCATCCAAGGCGGAAACAATGAGCAGTTCTTC.

The chain carries TRBV9 and TRBJ2-1; D perhaps matches TRBD2 (6 bases). CDR1 SGDLS and CDR2 YYNGEE come from the germline V gene. V was pared by 3 bases and J by 1 base, with 11 bases between. The length of the CDR3 is 15 residues. This chain's CDR3 is CASSAVGGSYNEQFF. In DNA, the CDR3 is TGTGCCAGCAGCGCCGTCGGAGGGTCCTACAATGAGCAGTTCTTC.

The J gene is TRBJ2-2, the V gene TRBV6-1; tentatively, D is TRBD1 (6 bases). Between the trimmed V and J ends, which lost 10 bases and 5 bases, there was a span of 20 bases. Germline V gene data show CDR1 as MNHNS and CDR2 as SASEGT. CDR3 length: 15 amino acids. The CDR3 DNA reads as TGTGCCACCCGGGCCATAGGGGGAGTAACCGGGGAGCTGTTTTTT. This codes for CATRAIGGVTGELFF.

This chain connects TRBV6-5 to TRBJ1-1, with a possible D match to TRBD1 (6 bases). Between the trimmed V and J ends, which lost 5 bases and 4 bases, there was a span of 14 bases. CDR1 and CDR2 (germline): MNHEY, SVGAGI. CDR3 length: 14 residues. CDR3 nucleotide sequence: TGTGCCAGCAGTCATTACAGGGAAAGCACTGAAGCTTTCTTT. As protein: CASSHYRESTEAFF.

The chain employs TRBV11-2 and TRBJ2-5, with TRBD2 identical over 9 bases. The CDR3 has 14 amino acids. CDR1 and CDR2 (germline): SGHAT, FQNNGV. Unmatched junction bases numbered 2, after V lost 1 base and J lost 5 bases. DNA for the CDR3: TGTGCCAGCAGCTTAGGGGCGGGAGGGGAGACCCAGTACTTC. Encoded protein: CASSLGAGGETQYF.

The rearrangement links TRBV6-6 to TRBJ2-7; 7 nucleotides match TRBD1. This CDR3 is built from 13 residues. Germline values: CDR1 MNHNY, CDR2 SVGAGI (reference sequence). V shed 6 bases, J shed 2 bases, and the junction held 4 bases outside the gene matches. Written as DNA, the CDR3 is TGTGCCAGCAGCGCACAGGGGACCTACGAGCAGTACTTC. The encoded protein is CASSAQGTYEQYF.

J is TRBJ2-6 and V is TRBV6-1; possible D gene TRBD2, 5 bases. The CDR3 sequence is 18 residues long. CDR1 and CDR2 from the germline V gene are MNHNS and SASEGT. Deletions cut 3 bases from V and 2 bases from J, with 17 bases between. The CDR3 region is CASSDKGVNPPGANVLTF. The CDR3 DNA follows: TGTGCCAGCAGTGATAAGGGAGTCAACCCCCCTGGGGCCAACGTCCTGACTTTC.

This rearrangement joins TRBV6-5 to TRBJ2-7; the D gene is possibly TRBD1 (6 bases). Germline V gives CDR1 MNHEY, CDR2 SVGAGI. V was shortened by 0 bases and J by 7 bases, with 13 bases between the two germline ends. CDR3 length equals 14 residues. The CDR3 DNA is TGTGCCAGCAGTTACTCTCCGGGACAACAGGAGCAGTACTTC. It is translated as CASSYSPGQQEQYF.

This chain uses TRBV10-3 with TRBJ2-7; a weak D match, TRBD1 (5 bases). CDR3 length equals 15 residues. Trimming cost V 0 bases and J 1 base, with 10 bases left between them. Germline V lookup: CDR1 ENHRY, CDR2 SYGVKD. CDR3 DNA: TGTGCCATCAGTGAGTCCCAGGGATTTTCCTACGAGCAGTACTTC. This codes for CAISESQGFSYEQYF.

This chain links TRBV7-9 with TRBJ1-1; D gene unclear. The CDR3 sequence is 14 residues long. Germline V lookup: CDR1 SEHNR, CDR2 FQNEAQ (reference sequence). V was cut by 3 bases and J by 0 bases, with 8 bases left in between. CDR3 loop: CASSLMGVNTEAFF. CDR3 DNA: TGTGCCAGCAGCTTGATGGGAGTGAACACTGAAGCTTTCTTT.

V usage is TRBV5-8 and J usage is TRBJ2-7; D possibly corresponds to TRBD2 (6 bases). There are 13 residues in the CDR3. Germline V gene lookup returns CDR1 SGHTS and CDR2 YDEGEE. V was clipped by 0 bases and J by 13 bases, with 17 bases between them. CDR3 in DNA: TGTGCCAGCAGCTTGGTGGAGGGACTCCCTCTTTACTTC. Protein sequence: CASSLVEGLPLYF.